A selection of T cell receptor beta chains follows, all from one sample in a study of CD8+CD57+ T cells in acquired aplastic anemia. A single record per CDR3 protein comes from TCRdb applying MiXCR to the reads. Of under 350,000 distinct CDR3 sequences in the sample, 50% to 65% were seen once. Sequencing was carried out using sorted CD4+, CD8+, or CD8+CD57+ T cells (not recorded which) from PBMCs. Source of these receptors: a human donor with aplastic anemia. Both conserved end residues are part of each CDR3. The order of the fields is D gene, V gene, clone size, J gene, CDR3 DNA, CDR3 protein. The D gene is left open where the match is weak. Size tells how often a clone was seen (once, few, many) or the class of an expanded clone, and some rows leave it out.

D gene: TRBD2
V gene: TRBV2
clone size: -
J gene: TRBJ2-3
CDR3 DNA: TGTGCCAGCAAGTATGTGACTAGCGGGTTATCTAGCACAGATACGCAGTATTTT
CDR3 protein: CASKYVTSGLSSTDTQYF

D gene: TRBD2
V gene: TRBV5-1
clone size: many
J gene: TRBJ2-5
CDR3 DNA: TGCGCCAGCAGCTTTCCAGCGGGGGGTGTAGAGACCCAGTACTTC
CDR3 protein: CASSFPAGGVETQYF

D gene: TRBD2
V gene: TRBV19
clone size: many
J gene: TRBJ2-3
CDR3 DNA: TGTGCCAGTAGTCGTGAGGGACTACAGCTCAGTACGCAGTATTTT
CDR3 protein: CASSREGLQLSTQYF

D gene: TRBD2
V gene: TRBV20-1
clone size: -
J gene: TRBJ2-7
CDR3 DNA: TGCAGTGCAAGGGGATCCGGGACTAGCGGGAGCTACGAGCAGTACTTC
CDR3 protein: CSARGSGTSGSYEQYF

D gene: -
V gene: TRBV10-3
clone size: -
J gene: TRBJ2-2
CDR3 DNA: TGTGCCATCAGTGAGCTAGGATTTACCGGGGAGCTGTTTTTT
CDR3 protein: CAISELGFTGELFF

D gene: -
V gene: TRBV7-2
clone size: -
J gene: TRBJ2-1
CDR3 DNA: TGTGCCAGCAGCTTGGCCATGGGGACTGGAAACAATGAGCAGTTCTTC
CDR3 protein: CASSLAMGTGNNEQFF

D gene: -
V gene: TRBV2
clone size: -
J gene: TRBJ2-6
CDR3 DNA: TGTGCCAGCATCCTGAGGGGGGTTAGAGGGGCCAACGTCCTGACTTTC
CDR3 protein: CASILRGVRGANVLTF

D gene: TRBD2
V gene: TRBV5-1
clone size: -
J gene: TRBJ2-7
CDR3 DNA: TGCGCCAGCAGTGAGACTAGCGGGGGCTTAGGTGAGCAGTACTTC
CDR3 protein: CASSETSGGLGEQYF

D gene: TRBD2
V gene: TRBV3-1
clone size: many
J gene: TRBJ2-2
CDR3 DNA: TGTGCCAGCAGGGGGGCGGGAGGGGACACCGGGGAGCTGTTTTTT
CDR3 protein: CASRGAGGDTGELFF

D gene: TRBD2
V gene: TRBV20-1
clone size: -
J gene: TRBJ2-3
CDR3 DNA: TGCAGTGCTACCGGGGGAGCGGGGGCAAACACAGATACGCAGTATTTT
CDR3 protein: CSATGGAGANTDTQYF

D gene: -
V gene: TRBV12-3/TRBV12-4
clone size: -
J gene: TRBJ1-2
CDR3 DNA: TGTGCCAGCAGTTACGGACACGCCGTGCAGTACTATGGCTACACCTTC
CDR3 protein: CASSYGHAVQYYGYTF

D gene: -
V gene: TRBV20-1
clone size: many
J gene: TRBJ2-6
CDR3 DNA: TGCAGTGCCGCTAGGGGGGCCAACGTCCTGACTTTC
CDR3 protein: CSAARGANVLTF

D gene: -
V gene: TRBV5-1
clone size: few
J gene: TRBJ2-7
CDR3 DNA: TGCGCCAGCAGCTTGGGCATAGTTCCCTACGAGCAGTACTTC
CDR3 protein: CASSLGIVPYEQYF

D gene: -
V gene: TRBV5-4
clone size: once
J gene: TRBJ1-2
CDR3 DNA: TGTGCCAGCAGCTTAGCAGGGGACCCGAAGGGCGGCTACACCTTC
CDR3 protein: CASSLAGDPKGGYTF

D gene: TRBD2
V gene: TRBV24-1
clone size: -
J gene: TRBJ2-5
CDR3 DNA: TGTGCCACCAGTCGAAGCGGGAGCCAAGAGACCCAGTACTTC
CDR3 protein: CATSRSGSQETQYF

D gene: -
V gene: TRBV20-1
clone size: -
J gene: TRBJ1-1
CDR3 DNA: TGCAGTGCTAGTGCAGAGAACACTGAAGCTTTCTTT
CDR3 protein: CSASAENTEAFF

D gene: -
V gene: TRBV28
clone size: many
J gene: TRBJ2-7
CDR3 DNA: TGTGCCAGCAGCGAGAGGTCCGAGCAGTACTTC
CDR3 protein: CASSERSEQYF

D gene: TRBD1
V gene: TRBV2
clone size: -
J gene: TRBJ1-5
CDR3 DNA: TGTGCCAGAAGGACCGGGACAGGGGCCAACGGTGGCAATCAGCCCCAGCATTTT
CDR3 protein: CARRTGTGANGGNQPQHF

D gene: TRBD2
V gene: TRBV20-1
clone size: many
J gene: TRBJ2-3
CDR3 DNA: TGCAGTGCATCGGCTCCCCGCGCCAGTAGCGGGGGTACAGATACGCAGTATTTT
CDR3 protein: CSASAPRASSGGTDTQYF

D gene: -
V gene: TRBV7-8
clone size: few
J gene: TRBJ2-7
CDR3 DNA: TGTGCCAGCAACAAAGGAGATACCTACGAGCAGTACTTC
CDR3 protein: CASNKGDTYEQYF

D gene: TRBD1
V gene: TRBV7-9
clone size: -
J gene: TRBJ1-4
CDR3 DNA: TGTGCCAGCAGCTCTTCCGGGACAGTTAATGAAAAACTGTTTTTT
CDR3 protein: CASSSSGTVNEKLFF

D gene: -
V gene: TRBV7-9
clone size: -
J gene: TRBJ2-1
CDR3 DNA: TGTGCCAGCAGCTTAGAACGAGGCAATGAGCAGTTCTTC
CDR3 protein: CASSLERGNEQFF

D gene: -
V gene: TRBV11-2
clone size: many
J gene: TRBJ1-6
CDR3 DNA: TGTGCCAGCAGCTTACTCCGAGGCAGTAATTCACCCCTCCACTTT
CDR3 protein: CASSLLRGSNSPLHF

D gene: -
V gene: TRBV20-1
clone size: few
J gene: TRBJ2-5
CDR3 DNA: TGTAGTGCCCACAAACCCGGAGTGGAGACCCAGTACTTC
CDR3 protein: CSAHKPGVETQYF

D gene: -
V gene: TRBV9
clone size: many
J gene: TRBJ1-1
CDR3 DNA: TGTGCCAGCAGCGTAGCCGTGAACACTGAAGCTTTCTTT
CDR3 protein: CASSVAVNTEAFF

D gene: TRBD1
V gene: TRBV29-1
clone size: -
J gene: TRBJ1-6
CDR3 DNA: TGCAGCGTTGATGAATCGGGACAGGGTGTTTCACCCCTCCACTTT
CDR3 protein: CSVDESGQGVSPLHF

D gene: -
V gene: TRBV19
clone size: -
J gene: TRBJ1-5
CDR3 DNA: TGTGCCAGTAGTATAGGATACAGGGTCAGTCAGCCCCAGCATTTT
CDR3 protein: CASSIGYRVSQPQHF

D gene: -
V gene: TRBV6-1
clone size: many
J gene: TRBJ1-2
CDR3 DNA: TGTGCCAGCAGTGTCGGGGTGGACTATGGCTACACCTTC
CDR3 protein: CASSVGVDYGYTF

D gene: -
V gene: TRBV10-3
clone size: -
J gene: TRBJ1-3
CDR3 DNA: TGTGCCATCAGTGAGTGGGGGAGCTCTGGAAACACCATATATTTT
CDR3 protein: CAISEWGSSGNTIYF

D gene: -
V gene: TRBV10-1
clone size: -
J gene: TRBJ1-2
CDR3 DNA: TGCGCCAGCCGAAAAGACAGGTGCTATGGCTACACCTTC
CDR3 protein: CASRKDRCYGYTF

D gene: TRBD2
V gene: TRBV7-3
clone size: -
J gene: TRBJ2-7
CDR3 DNA: TGTGCCAGCAGCTCGCGGCCGGGACTAAGCCACGAGCAGTACTTC
CDR3 protein: CASSSRPGLSHEQYF

D gene: -
V gene: TRBV2
clone size: -
J gene: TRBJ2-7
CDR3 DNA: TGTGCCAGCAGTTACTCAGTTACGGATGAGCAGTACTTC
CDR3 protein: CASSYSVTDEQYF

D gene: -
V gene: TRBV12-3/TRBV12-4
clone size: many
J gene: TRBJ2-4
CDR3 DNA: TGTGCCAGCAGTACCCTCTGGGCAAACATTCAGTACTTC
CDR3 protein: CASSTLWANIQYF

D gene: TRBD1
V gene: TRBV6-6
clone size: -
J gene: TRBJ1-5
CDR3 DNA: TGTGCCAGCAGTTGGGCAGGGGGTTCGGACAATCAGCCCCAGCATTTT
CDR3 protein: CASSWAGGSDNQPQHF

D gene: TRBD2
V gene: TRBV20-1
clone size: once
J gene: TRBJ2-7
CDR3 DNA: TGCAGTGCATCGACTAGCGGGAGGGGGTACGAGCAGTACTTC
CDR3 protein: CSASTSGRGYEQYF

D gene: -
V gene: TRBV5-4
clone size: -
J gene: TRBJ2-5
CDR3 DNA: TGTGCCAGCAGCTTGAGGGCGGGCAACCAAGAGACCCAGTACTTC
CDR3 protein: CASSLRAGNQETQYF

D gene: -
V gene: TRBV19
clone size: -
J gene: TRBJ1-3
CDR3 DNA: TGTGCCAGCAAACTCTCGGGCCAAGGGAGCGACTCTGGAAACACCATATATTTT
CDR3 protein: CASKLSGQGSDSGNTIYF

D gene: -
V gene: TRBV7-9
clone size: -
J gene: TRBJ1-4
CDR3 DNA: TGTGCCAGCAGCCCACACAGGGAGGGTGAAAAACTGTTTTTT
CDR3 protein: CASSPHREGEKLFF

D gene: -
V gene: TRBV11-2
clone size: -
J gene: TRBJ1-6
CDR3 DNA: TGTGCCAGCAGCGCCGTCCAGGGCGTCAGGCTCTCACCCCTCCACTTT
CDR3 protein: CASSAVQGVRLSPLHF

D gene: -
V gene: TRBV11-1
clone size: many
J gene: TRBJ2-6
CDR3 DNA: TGTGCCAGCACCGGTTATCACTCTGGGGCCAACGTCCTGACTTTC
CDR3 protein: CASTGYHSGANVLTF

D gene: -
V gene: TRBV5-5
clone size: -
J gene: TRBJ2-7
CDR3 DNA: TGCGCCAGCAGCACCGGGGCAGGCTACGAGCAGTACTTC
CDR3 protein: CASSTGAGYEQYF

D gene: -
V gene: TRBV7-9
clone size: -
J gene: TRBJ2-3
CDR3 DNA: TGTGCCAGCAGCTTAACGTGGGGGGATACGCAGTATTTT
CDR3 protein: CASSLTWGDTQYF

D gene: -
V gene: TRBV5-1
clone size: -
J gene: TRBJ2-5
CDR3 DNA: TGCGCCAGCACTATGGACGGATGGGGGCAGACCCAGTACTTC
CDR3 protein: CASTMDGWGQTQYF

D gene: TRBD1
V gene: TRBV12-5
clone size: few
J gene: TRBJ1-3
CDR3 DNA: TGTGCTAGTGGTTTGGTACTTTCCCCCCGGACAGGGTTACTAAACACCATATATTTT
CDR3 protein: CASGLVLSPRTGLLNTIYF

D gene: -
V gene: TRBV18
clone size: -
J gene: TRBJ2-1
CDR3 DNA: TGTGCCAGCTCACCAAACGGGGGCTCGAACACCGGGGAGCTGTTCTTC
CDR3 protein: CASSPNGGSNTGELFF

D gene: TRBD2
V gene: TRBV2
clone size: -
J gene: TRBJ2-3
CDR3 DNA: TGTGCCAGCAGTGTAGGGAGGGCCCCAGATACGCAGTATTTT
CDR3 protein: CASSVGRAPDTQYF

D gene: TRBD1
V gene: TRBV5-1
clone size: -
J gene: TRBJ2-5
CDR3 DNA: TGTGCCAGCAGCTTAAAAGGCAGGACAGGGGGTGGAATGGAGACCCAGTACTTC
CDR3 protein: CASSLKGRTGGGMETQYF

D gene: -
V gene: TRBV2
clone size: -
J gene: TRBJ2-7
CDR3 DNA: TGTGCCAGCAGAACCGAACCGGCCTCCTACGAGCAGTACTTC
CDR3 protein: CASRTEPASYEQYF

D gene: TRBD2
V gene: TRBV10-3
clone size: -
J gene: TRBJ2-7
CDR3 DNA: TGTGCCAGCATGACGGGACTACGAGGGACCCACGAGCAGTACTTC
CDR3 protein: CASMTGLRGTHEQYF